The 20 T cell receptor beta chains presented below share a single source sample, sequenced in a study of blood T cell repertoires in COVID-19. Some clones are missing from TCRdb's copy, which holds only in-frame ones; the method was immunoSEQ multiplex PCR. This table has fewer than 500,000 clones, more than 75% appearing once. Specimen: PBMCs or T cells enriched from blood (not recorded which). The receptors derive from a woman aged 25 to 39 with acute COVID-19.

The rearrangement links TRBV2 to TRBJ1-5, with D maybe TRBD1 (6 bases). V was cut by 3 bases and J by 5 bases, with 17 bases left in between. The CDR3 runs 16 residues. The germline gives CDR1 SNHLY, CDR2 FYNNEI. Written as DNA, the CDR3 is TGTGCCAGCAGTGAGGAAGAGGGGGTGGGCGATCAGCCCCAGCATTTT. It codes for CASSEEEGVGDQPQHF.

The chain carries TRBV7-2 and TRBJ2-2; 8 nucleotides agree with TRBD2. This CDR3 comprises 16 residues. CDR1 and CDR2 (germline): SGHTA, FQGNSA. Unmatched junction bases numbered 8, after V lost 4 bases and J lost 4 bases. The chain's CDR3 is CASSYVAGPGTGELFF. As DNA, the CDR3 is TGTGCCAGCAGCTATGTAGCGGGGCCGGGCACCGGGGAGCTGTTTTTT.

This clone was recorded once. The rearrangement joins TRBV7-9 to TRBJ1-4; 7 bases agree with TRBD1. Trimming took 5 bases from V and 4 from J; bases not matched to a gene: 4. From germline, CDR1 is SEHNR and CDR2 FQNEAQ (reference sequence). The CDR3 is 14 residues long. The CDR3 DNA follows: TGTGCCAGCAGCCGCCGGGACAGTAATGAAAAACTGTTTTTT. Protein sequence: CASSRRDSNEKLFF.

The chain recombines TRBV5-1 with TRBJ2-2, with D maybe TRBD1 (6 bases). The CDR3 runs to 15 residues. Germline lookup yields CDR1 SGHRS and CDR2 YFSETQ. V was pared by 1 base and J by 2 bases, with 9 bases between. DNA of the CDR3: TGCGCCAGCAGCTTGAGCAGGGGAAACACCGGGGAGCTGTTTTTT. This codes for CASSLSRGNTGELFF.

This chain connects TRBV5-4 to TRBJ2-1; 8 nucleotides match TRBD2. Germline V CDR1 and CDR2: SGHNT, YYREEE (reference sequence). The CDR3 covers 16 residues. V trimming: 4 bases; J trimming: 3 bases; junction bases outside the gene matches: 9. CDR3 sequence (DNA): TGTGCCAGCAGCAACTTCCGCGGGGGGTACTACAATGAGCAGTTCTTC. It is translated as CASSNFRGGYYNEQFF. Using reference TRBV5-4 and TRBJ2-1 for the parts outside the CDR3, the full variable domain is ETGVTQSPTHLIKTRGQQVTLRCSSQSGHNTVSWYQQALGQGPQFIFQYYREEENGRGNFPPRFSGLQFPNYSSELNVNALELDDSALYLCASSNFRGGYYNEQFFGPGTRLTVL.

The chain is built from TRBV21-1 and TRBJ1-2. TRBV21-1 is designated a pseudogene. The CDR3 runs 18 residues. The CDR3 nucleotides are TGTGCCAGCAGCGAAGAGACAGATTCTAGGACTACTAACTATGGCTACACCTTC. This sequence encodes CASSEETDSRTTNYGYTF.

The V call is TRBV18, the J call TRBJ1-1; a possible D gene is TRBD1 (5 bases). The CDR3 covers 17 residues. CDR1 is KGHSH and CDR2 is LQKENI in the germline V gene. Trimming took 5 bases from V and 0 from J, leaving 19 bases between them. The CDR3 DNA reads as TGTGCCAGCTCAATTACAGGTGGTTCGGCTTTGAACACTGAAGCTTTCTTT. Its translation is CASSITGGSALNTEAFF.

As DNA, the CDR3 is TGCAGCGTTGAAGTCTACAGGGACAGGGTTTTCTATGGCTACACCTTC. Residues: CSVEVYRDRVFYGYTF. The chain has TRBV29-1 and TRBJ1-2; 9 bases align to TRBD1. Germline trimming cut 1 base from V and 4 bases from J; bases unmatched to any gene: 10. The CDR3 totals 16 residues. The germline gives CDR1 SQVTM, CDR2 ANQGSEA.

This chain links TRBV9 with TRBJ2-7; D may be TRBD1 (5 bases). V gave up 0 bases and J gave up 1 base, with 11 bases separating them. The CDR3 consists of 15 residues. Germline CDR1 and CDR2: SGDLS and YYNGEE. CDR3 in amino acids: CASSVGPRESYEQYF. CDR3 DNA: TGTGCCAGCAGCGTAGGGCCCAGGGAATCCTACGAGCAGTACTTC.

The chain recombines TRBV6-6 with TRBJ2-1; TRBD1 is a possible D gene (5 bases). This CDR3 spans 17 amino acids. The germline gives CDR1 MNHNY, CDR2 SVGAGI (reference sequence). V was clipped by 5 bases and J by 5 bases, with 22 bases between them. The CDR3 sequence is CASSRRLGAEHNNEQFF. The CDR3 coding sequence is TGTGCCAGCAGTCGTCGGTTAGGGGCGGAACATAACAATGAGCAGTTCTTC.

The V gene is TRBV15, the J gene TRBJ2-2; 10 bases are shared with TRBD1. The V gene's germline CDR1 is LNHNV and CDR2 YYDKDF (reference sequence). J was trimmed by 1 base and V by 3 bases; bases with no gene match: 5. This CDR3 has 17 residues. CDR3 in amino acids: CATSRPWTGGNTGELFF. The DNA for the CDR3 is TGTGCCACCAGCAGGCCTTGGACAGGGGGGAACACCGGGGAGCTGTTTTTT.

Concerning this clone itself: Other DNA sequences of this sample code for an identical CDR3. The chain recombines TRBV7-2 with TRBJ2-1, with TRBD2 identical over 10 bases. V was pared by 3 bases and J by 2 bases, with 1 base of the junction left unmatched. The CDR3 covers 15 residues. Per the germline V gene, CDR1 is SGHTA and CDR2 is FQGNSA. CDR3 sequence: CASSFLAGAYNEQFF. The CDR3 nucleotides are TGTGCCAGCAGCTTTCTAGCGGGGGCCTACAATGAGCAGTTCTTC. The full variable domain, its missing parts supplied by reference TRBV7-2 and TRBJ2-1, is GAGVSQSPSNKVTEKGKDVELRCDPISGHTALYWYRQSLGQGLEFLIYFQGNSAPDKSGLPSDRFSAERTGGSVSTLTIQRTQQEDSAVYLCASSFLAGAYNEQFFGPGTRLTVL.

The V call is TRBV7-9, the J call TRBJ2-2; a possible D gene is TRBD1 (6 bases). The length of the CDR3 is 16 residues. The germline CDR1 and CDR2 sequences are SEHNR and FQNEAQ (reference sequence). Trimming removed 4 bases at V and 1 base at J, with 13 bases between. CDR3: CASSSSPTGNTGELFF. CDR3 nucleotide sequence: TGTGCCAGCAGCTCAAGCCCGACAGGGAACACCGGGGAGCTGTTTTTT.

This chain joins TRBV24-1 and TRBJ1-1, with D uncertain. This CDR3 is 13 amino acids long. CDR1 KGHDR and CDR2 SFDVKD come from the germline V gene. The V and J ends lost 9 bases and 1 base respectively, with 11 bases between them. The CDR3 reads CATRSSGNTEAFF. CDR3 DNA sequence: TGTGCCACCCGAAGTAGCGGGAACACTGAAGCTTTCTTT.

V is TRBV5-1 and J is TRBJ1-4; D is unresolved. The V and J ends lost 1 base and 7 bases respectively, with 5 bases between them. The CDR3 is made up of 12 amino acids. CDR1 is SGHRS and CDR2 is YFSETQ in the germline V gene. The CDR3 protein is CASSLPGEKLFF. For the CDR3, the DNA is TGCGCCAGCAGCTTGCCGGGTGAAAAACTGTTTTTT.

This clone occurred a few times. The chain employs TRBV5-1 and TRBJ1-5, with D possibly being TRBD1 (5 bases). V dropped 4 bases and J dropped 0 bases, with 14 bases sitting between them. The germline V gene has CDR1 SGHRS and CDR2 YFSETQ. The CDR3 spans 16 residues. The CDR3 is CASSATGEYSNQPQHF. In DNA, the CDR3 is TGCGCCAGCAGCGCGACGGGGGAATATAGCAATCAGCCCCAGCATTTT.

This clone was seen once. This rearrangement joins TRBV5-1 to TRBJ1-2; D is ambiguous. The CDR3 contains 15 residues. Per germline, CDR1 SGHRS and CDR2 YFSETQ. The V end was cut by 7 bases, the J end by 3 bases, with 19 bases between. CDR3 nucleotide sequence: TGCGCCAGCTTTTTAGTTCCGGGAGTTGACTATGGCTACACCTTC. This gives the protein CASFLVPGVDYGYTF.

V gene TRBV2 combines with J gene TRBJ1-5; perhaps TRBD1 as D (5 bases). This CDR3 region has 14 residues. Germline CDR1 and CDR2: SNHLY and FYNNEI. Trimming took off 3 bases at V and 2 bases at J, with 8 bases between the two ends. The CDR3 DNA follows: TGTGCCAGCAGTGACAGGGTGCGCAATCAGCCCCAGCATTTT. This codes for CASSDRVRNQPQHF.

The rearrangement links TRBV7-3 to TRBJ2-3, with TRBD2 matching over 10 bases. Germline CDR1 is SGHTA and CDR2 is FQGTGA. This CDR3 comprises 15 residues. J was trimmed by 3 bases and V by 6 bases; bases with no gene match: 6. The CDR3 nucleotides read TGTGCCAGCAGTGAAAAGCGGGGGGGTACAGATACGCAGTATTTT. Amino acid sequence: CASSEKRGGTDTQYF.

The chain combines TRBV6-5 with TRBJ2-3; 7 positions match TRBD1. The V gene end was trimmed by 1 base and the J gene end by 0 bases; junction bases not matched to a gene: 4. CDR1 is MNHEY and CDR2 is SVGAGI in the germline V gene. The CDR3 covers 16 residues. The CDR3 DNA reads TGTGCCAGCAGTTACTGGGCAGGGGGAAGCACAGATACGCAGTATTTT. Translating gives CASSYWAGGSTDTQYF.